This T cell receptor (beta chain) was identified in a study of vaccination and CD4 T cells after COVID-19. As for treatment: roughly 10-day PBMC culture with coronavirus spike peptide pools or control peptides (ViraFEST assay). This CDR3 contains 15 residues. Germline-derived CDR1 and CDR2 are SNHLY and FYNNEI. V was pared by 3 bases and J by 6 bases, with 5 bases of the junction left unmatched. CD4+ T cells that had been cultured provided DNA sequenced with the Oncomine TCR Beta short-read assay. Each CDR3 protein gets one entry after TCRdb re-called the PCR reads with MiXCR. Of fewer than 9,000 distinct CDR3 sequences detected, 57% appear once; the ten largest clones hold about 20%. Study observations and caveats: In convalescent patients, 304 of 307 vaccine-specific clones were spike mono-reactive.

Regarding this clonotype: As yet, its antigen is unknown.

The J gene is TRBJ2-1, the V gene TRBV2, with 10 bases aligning to TRBD2. Sequencing was carried out using CD4+ T cells from blood, cultured in vitro. This clonotype was obtained from a human donor who had recovered from COVID-19. The CDR3 nucleotides are TGTGCCAGCAGTGACCTAGCGGGAGTCTCCAATGAGCAGTTCTTC. Its translation is CASSDLAGVSNEQFF.